This TCR beta chain was sequenced during a study of CD8 T cells in ankylosing spondylitis. Broader study findings: Within matched ankylosing spondylitis synovial fluid, disease-linked clones were reportedly significantly enriched. A motif in TCR beta, a set of under ten highly homologous variants, appeared characteristic of ankylosing spondylitis blood.

The germline V and J ends were trimmed by 6 bases and 1 base, with 12 bases remaining between them. This CDR3 region has 14 residues. TCRdb reprocessed the 5' RACE reads via MiXCR and lists one record per CDR3 protein. The sample yields 100,000 to 150,000 distinct CDR3 sequences, around 8.5% seen once. This clonotype has at least ten counts. Its target is not known. The sequence came from a male donor with ankylosing spondylitis or in good health (not recorded which). Material: blood, either unsorted or a sorted T cell fraction (not recorded which). The genes are TRBV12-3 or TRBV12-4 and TRBJ2-5; the D gene is possibly TRBD1 (5 bases). CDR3 bases: TGTGCCAGCAGCCGATCAGGGATCCAAGAGACCCAGTACTTC. The encoded protein is CASSRSGIQETQYF.